A selection of T cell receptor beta chains follows, all from one sample in a study of T cells in Graves' hyperthyroidism and ophthalmopathy. TCRdb re-called the multiplex PCR reads through MiXCR, storing one row per CDR3 protein. The repertoire holds 400,000 to 600,000 distinct CDR3 sequences, with 15% to 20% as singletons. The specimen sequenced was blood. Every receptor here comes from a woman in her twenties or thirties with Graves' ophthalmopathy. CDR3s include the opening cysteine and the closing phenylalanine or tryptophan. A D gene is named only where the DNA matches it firmly. Not all rows give a size; the values are once, few, many and, for expanded clones, a class.

>TRBV27|NA|TRBJ2-1|NA
TGTGCCAGCAGTTTACAGGATGAGCAGTTCTTC
CASSLQDEQFF
>TRBV29-1|NA|TRBJ1-1|few
TGCAGCGTTGAAGCGTGGGCAGTCATGAACACTGAGGCTTTCTTT
CSVEAWAVMNTEAFF
>TRBV28|TRBD1|TRBJ2-1|NA
TGTGCCAGCAGCCAAACGACAGGGGGTTCCTACGATGAGCAGTTCTTC
CASSQTTGGSYDEQFF
>TRBV20-1|NA|TRBJ2-3|many
TGCAGTGCTAGAGATCCCTTGCGGGCGTACACAGATACGCAGTATTTT
CSARDPLRAYTDTQYF
>TRBV27|TRBD2|TRBJ2-1|NA
TGTGCCAGCAGTGATACTAGCGCCCACTCCTACAATGAGCAGTTCTTC
CASSDTSAHSYNEQFF
>TRBV5-1|NA|TRBJ2-1|few
TGCGCCAGCAGCTTGCTTACTCTTGGGAATGAGCAGTTCTTC
CASSLLTLGNEQFF
>TRBV9|NA|TRBJ2-7|NA
TGTGCCAGCAGCGCCGGGACCCTAAGCTCCTACGAGCAGTACTTC
CASSAGTLSSYEQYF
>TRBV19|NA|TRBJ1-5|NA
TGTGCCAGTAGTGGGACACTTAATCAGCCCCAGCATTTT
CASSGTLNQPQHF
>TRBV7-2|TRBD2|TRBJ2-6|few
TGTGCCAGCCCTCGGGGGGGATCTGGGGCCAACGTCCTGACTTTC
CASPRGGSGANVLTF
>TRBV27|NA|TRBJ2-7|few
TGTGCCAGCAGAACAAGTCTCTACGAGCAGTACTTC
CASRTSLYEQYF
>TRBV5-1|TRBD2|TRBJ2-1|NA
TGCGCCAGCAGCTTGGGTTCTGGGACTAGCAGTTATAGTGAGCAGTTCTTC
CASSLGSGTSSYSEQFF
>TRBV3-1|NA|TRBJ2-1|few
TGTGCCAGCAGCCAAGATCTGACTTATCACAATGAGCAGTTCTTC
CASSQDLTYHNEQFF
>TRBV24-1|TRBD1|TRBJ2-7|few
TGTGCCACTGGGACAGGAAACGAGCAGTACTTC
CATGTGNEQYF
>TRBV10-3|NA|TRBJ2-1|NA
TGTGCCATCAGGGAACTGGGATCCTACAATGAGCAGTTCTTC
CAIRELGSYNEQFF
>TRBV9|NA|TRBJ2-2|NA
TGTGCCAGCAGCGTGGGCGGGCTGGACACCGGGGAGCTGTTTTTT
CASSVGGLDTGELFF
>TRBV11-2|NA|TRBJ1-1|NA
TGTGCCAGCAGCTTTGGCCGACAGGCTGAAGCTTTCTTT
CASSFGRQAEAFF
>TRBV5-1|TRBD1|TRBJ2-7|many
TGCGCCAGCAGCCCGGGACAGGCTTTATGGCGGGCGAGCTCCTACGAGCAGTACTTC
CASSPGQALWRASSYEQYF
>TRBV19|NA|TRBJ1-5|few
TGTGCCAGTAGTATAGACAGGGGAAGCAATCAGCCCCAGCATTTT
CASSIDRGSNQPQHF
>TRBV30|NA|TRBJ1-1|many
TGTGCCTGGAGATCAGGGGATTGGACTGAAGCTTTCTTT
CAWRSGDWTEAFF
>TRBV6-1|NA|TRBJ1-2|NA
TGTGCCAGCAGACAGGGCCTCTGGGGCTACACCTTC
CASRQGLWGYTF
>TRBV28|NA|TRBJ1-2|NA
TGTGCCAGCACCCACCGGGGCTTAGAAAGCTATGGCTACACCTTC
CASTHRGLESYGYTF
>TRBV6-2/TRBV6-3|NA|TRBJ2-7|few
TGTGCCAGCAGTTGGGGAAACTACGAGCAGTACTTC
CASSWGNYEQYF
>TRBV7-9|NA|TRBJ1-5|NA
TGTGCCAGCAGCCGCCCAGATAGCAATCAGCCCCAGCATTTT
CASSRPDSNQPQHF
>TRBV20-1|TRBD1|TRBJ1-1|NA
TGCAGTGCTTCGACAGGGGGCGCGAACACTGAAGCTTTCTTT
CSASTGGANTEAFF
>TRBV9|NA|TRBJ1-6|few
TGTGCCAGCAGCGTGGAGGGGACAACCGGGTTAGCTTCACCCCTCCACTTT
CASSVEGTTGLASPLHF
>TRBV18|TRBD1|TRBJ2-5|few
TGTGCCAGCTCACAGGACAGGACGAAAGAGACCCAGTACTTC
CASSQDRTKETQYF
>TRBV20-1|NA|TRBJ2-1|many
TGCAGTGTGCGGGGCCTCTCCTACAATGAGCAGTTCTTC
CSVRGLSYNEQFF
>TRBV7-2|TRBD2|TRBJ2-7|many
TGTGCCAGCAGCGGGGGGGGGACTAGCGGGGCCTACGAGCAGTACTTC
CASSGGGTSGAYEQYF
>TRBV30|NA|TRBJ2-2|many
TGTGCCTGGAGTGCTACAGGGACCGGGGAGCTGTTTTTT
CAWSATGTGELFF
>TRBV11-3|TRBD2|TRBJ2-3|few
TGTGCCAGCAGCGTAGGTAGACTAGCGGGCCTCACAGATACGCAGTATTTT
CASSVGRLAGLTDTQYF
>TRBV12-3/TRBV12-4|NA|TRBJ1-2|many
TGTGCCAGCAGCGAGGGGACTAACTATGGCTACACCTTC
CASSEGTNYGYTF
>TRBV28|TRBD1|TRBJ2-1|many
TGTGCCAGCAGTTGGACAGGGGGGGCCCGCAATGAGCAGTTCTTC
CASSWTGGARNEQFF
>TRBV12-3/TRBV12-4|NA|TRBJ2-2|NA
TGTGCCAGCAGTCAGGTAGCGGCCGGGGAGCTGTTTTTT
CASSQVAAGELFF
>TRBV27|NA|TRBJ2-6|few
TGTGCCAGCAGTTTACTTGGGGTTCTCACTGGGGCCAACGTCCTGACTTTC
CASSLLGVLTGANVLTF
>TRBV5-1|NA|TRBJ2-1|few
TGCGCCAGCAGCCCGGGGAGAGCAGGCAATGAGCAGTTCTTC
CASSPGRAGNEQFF
>TRBV7-2|NA|TRBJ2-3|many
TGTGCCAGCAGCTTAGAGGGCCGAGACGGGGAAAATACGCAGTATTTT
CASSLEGRDGENTQYF
>TRBV28|NA|TRBJ1-2|NA
TGTGCCAGCACCGGCACAATGGACAGCCCCACCTTC
CASTGTMDSPTF
>TRBV7-2|TRBD2|TRBJ2-5|many
TGTGCCAGCAGCCGGACTAGCGGGGACCAAGAGACCCAGTACTTC
CASSRTSGDQETQYF
>TRBV27|NA|TRBJ2-5|NA
TGTGCCAGCGGCAACAGGATTGGAGAGACCCAGTACTTC
CASGNRIGETQYF
>TRBV6-2/TRBV6-3|NA|TRBJ2-2|NA
TGTGCCAGCATCTCGGGGCCCGGGGAGCTGTTTTTT
CASISGPGELFF
>TRBV19|TRBD2|TRBJ2-7|NA
TGTGCCAGTAGTAGCCCCGTCGGGGCGGGAGGACTCTACGAGCAGTACTTC
CASSSPVGAGGLYEQYF
>TRBV4-3|TRBD1|TRBJ2-3|few
TGCGCCAGCAGCCACCTCGGGACAGGTGTATGGAATACGCAGTATTTT
CASSHLGTGVWNTQYF
>TRBV15|TRBD2|TRBJ2-3|NA
TGTGCCACCAGCAGAGTCGGGGGGAGAGTAGATACGCAGTATTTT
CATSRVGGRVDTQYF
>TRBV7-8|NA|TRBJ1-2|many
TGTGCCAGCAGAAACACCATAGGGTATGGCTACACCTTC
CASRNTIGYGYTF
>TRBV5-1|NA|TRBJ2-7|NA
NA
CASSFYICSAQGQTYEQYF
>TRBV3-1|NA|TRBJ2-2|few
TGTGCCAGCAGCCGTTTGGAAGGACTGGCGAACACCGGGGAGCTGTTTTTT
CASSRLEGLANTGELFF
>TRBV3-1|TRBD2|TRBJ2-3|many
TGTGCCAGCAGCAAGCGGGAGGGCCCAGATACGCAGTATTTT
CASSKREGPDTQYF
>TRBV6-1|TRBD1|TRBJ2-1|NA
TGTGCCAGCAGTGAAAGGGGAGGACAGGGGGCGTCGTACAATGAGCAGTTCTTC
CASSERGGQGASYNEQFF
>TRBV4-3|NA|TRBJ2-3|many
TGCGCCAGCAGCCCACAATTCGGTTTAATTAGCACAGATACGCAGTATTTT
CASSPQFGLISTDTQYF
>TRBV29-1|NA|TRBJ2-3|few
TGCAGCGTTCCCAACCAGGGACAACCCAGCACAGATACGCAGTATTTT
CSVPNQGQPSTDTQYF
>TRBV6-1|NA|TRBJ2-1|NA
TGTGCCAGCAGACCCATAAGGAATGAGCAGTTCTTC
CASRPIRNEQFF
>TRBV28|TRBD1|TRBJ2-7|few
TGTGCCAGCAGGACACAGGGGGCCCCCTACGAGCAGTACTTC
CASRTQGAPYEQYF
>TRBV5-6|TRBD1|TRBJ1-1|many
TGTGCCAGCATACAGGGGGCTAACACTGAAGCTTTCTTT
CASIQGANTEAFF
>TRBV20-1|TRBD2|TRBJ2-1|NA
TGCAGTGCTGAAAGCGGGAGGGCCGTCAATGAGCAGTTCTTC
CSAESGRAVNEQFF